This T cell receptor beta chain was captured by sequencing in a study of shared clonotypes between healthy human individuals. Across the study: CD4 naive cells filled three plates per donor, CD4 memory three, CD8 naive two and CD8 memory one.

In the case of this clone: As yet, its antigen is unknown.

Study results and limitations: Naive subsets usually exceeded memory subsets in estimated richness.

As defined, naive CD8 cells were CD45RO-negative and positively selected for CCR7, with terminally differentiated effector memory CD45RA+ cells excluded. Only in-frame clones appear in the TCRdb table, and some are missing; sequencing was by immunoSEQ multiplex PCR. The sample consists of about 1,800,000 clones, about 95% of them appearing once. Germline values: CDR1 SGDLS, CDR2 YYNGEE. Trimming took 4 bases from V and 5 from J, leaving 16 bases between them. The CDR3 is made up of 15 amino acids. Material: naive CD8+ T cells sorted from blood. This chain uses TRBV9 with TRBJ2-1; D assignment may be TRBD1 or TRBD2 (6 bases each). The receptor was derived from a man between 18 and 29 years old in good health. The CDR3 region has the DNA TGTGCCAGCAGCCCGGGGGCGGGCCTAAACAATGAGCAGTTCTTC. Protein: CASSPGAGLNNEQFF.